This T cell receptor beta chain was identified in a study of blood T cell repertoires in COVID-19 (dated by TCRdb to about 2020). For the study in its entirety: Samples from collaborators originated in the United States, Italy and Spain and spanned both the acute and convalescent phases of COVID-19. The prospective study material was composed of cDNA or gDNA derived from T cells, B-cell-depleted T cells, or PBMCs. Where available, HLA class I and class II types were taken from metadata supplied by the sample provider and were not determined by assay-based typing. The repertoires were released in a freely available public database meant as a resource for research on the immune response to SARS-CoV-2. Deeply sampled blood TCRbeta repertoires from subjects exposed to, actively infected with, or recovered from COVID-19 were included in the dataset. Samples came from the ongoing ImmuneRACE study (first 160 participants) plus 1,254 subjects from 6 global collaborators. A de-identified subject ID, COVID-19 status, age in years and sex were almost always included in the sample metadata. The full study reports these points: The amount of clinical and demographic metadata varied by source and participant and was provided uncurated.

Only a few counts were recorded for this clone. Which antigen it targets is not known. There are no base qualities to consult, and no much larger clone falls within one base. The CDR3, cysteine through phenylalanine, is 16 amino acids long. This entry keeps only the CDR3 DNA: 48 bases, framed from base 1. CDR1 is given as SGHRS and CDR2 as YFSETQ, both from the germline V gene. The junction carries 17 bases between V and J, which are trimmed by 0 bases and 8 bases respectively. The immunoSEQ Assay, a bias-controlled multiplex PCR, was used to amplify TCRbeta CDR3 regions from genomic DNA. Processing in the source paper ran as follows. The number of nucleated cells in each sample was estimated from the amplification of reference gene primers within the assay. To quantify the absolute abundance of each unique TCRbeta CDR3 rearrangement, sequence reads were collapsed and filtered. For each sample, productive Simpson clonality was calculated as the square root of Simpson's diversity index over productive rearrangements. Not all clones reach the TCRdb copy of this immuneACCESS table, which keeps in-frame sequences only. Checked studies attribute under half of the gap to unresolved V genes and leave the rest unexplained. The V and J calls and clone size come from that table; D and trimming were worked out from the DNA. In this sample the table shows 200,000 to 250,000 clones, roughly 75% of which occur a single time. 7.2% of the sample is in the top ten clones.

Collaborating institutions collected whole blood in K2EDTA tubes following their own protocols. For TCRbeta analysis, collaborator samples were shipped as frozen whole blood, as isolated PBMCs, or as DNA extracted from either sample type. This TCR was recovered from a woman aged 70-85 years with acute or convalescent COVID-19. Input material: peripheral blood. The chain uses TRBV5-1 and TRBJ2-2, and possibly TRBD2, on 6 matching bases. The bases are TGCGCCAGCAGCTTGGGGACTAACGGCTATCGGGGGGAGCTGTTTTTT. This encodes CASSLGTNGYRGELFF.